One T cell receptor (beta chain) is described in this entry. Its antigen is as yet unknown. Measured with immunoSEQ multiplex PCR; TCRdb has only the in-frame clones, and not every one. The sample holds some 140,000 clones, roughly nine tenths seen once. This entry belongs to a study of T cells in localized non-small cell lung cancer. Findings and limits, study-wide: Higher blood T cell density tracked longer overall survival. Among the top 100 tumor clones, a median approximately 55 appeared in adjacent lung.

This clonotype was obtained from a female donor at least 60 years old with stage I lung adenocarcinoma. Sequences were derived from peripheral blood, sampled before any cancer treatment.

As DNA, the CDR3 is TGTGCCAGCAGCTTGGTCTCGTCTTCAAACACTGAAGCTTTCTTT. Protein product: CASSLVSSSNTEAFF. The chain recombines TRBV5-6 with TRBJ1-1; D gene uncertain. V was cut by 0 bases and J by 2 bases, with 11 bases left in between. CDR1 is SGHDT and CDR2 is YYEEEE in the germline V gene. CDR3 length equals 15 residues.